This T cell receptor beta chain is drawn from a study of blood T cell repertoires in COVID-19. V lost 5 bases, J lost 6 bases, and 11 bases lay in between. From germline, CDR1 is GTSNPN and CDR2 SVGIG (reference sequence). The CDR3 is 11 amino acids. Repertoires were generated with immunoSEQ multiplex PCR, while TCRdb's copy carries only in-frame clones and drops some. This table has more than 85,000 clones, around four fifths appearing once. The genes are TRBV30 and TRBJ2-7; D ambiguous. Sequencing used peripheral blood. The sequence was obtained from a woman aged 55 to 70 with acute or convalescent COVID-19. CDR3 coding DNA: TGTGCCTGGGAGAGTTCGGGCGAGCAGTACTTC. The encoded protein is CAWESSGEQYF. Looking up the rest from reference TRBV30 and TRBJ2-7 gives the full variable domain: SQTIHQWPATLVQPVGSPLSLECTVEGTSNPNLYWYRQAAGRGLQLLFYSVGIGQISSEVPQNLSASRPQDRQFILSSKKLLLSDSGFYLCAWESSGEQYFGPGTRLTVT.